This TCR beta chain is from a study of immune evolution from preneoplasia to lung adenocarcinoma. Overall study: HLA loss of heterozygosity: over 5.5% AIS, about 15% MIA, around 35% ADC, none AAH.

Study-wide points: Top clone frequencies peaked in normal lung, apparently declining through invasive adenocarcinoma.

Libraries were prepared by immunoSEQ multiplex PCR; TCRdb keeps only in-frame clonotypes and omits some of them. The sample records more than 7,500 clones, about four fifths being singletons. To note about this clone: Its cognate antigen is unknown.

Between the mid-2010s and the late 2010s, patients underwent resection in Japan or China. Macro-dissection enriched premalignant or tumor cells before nucleic acid extraction. This CDR3 has 15 residues. The ends were cut back, 0 bases at V and 4 bases at J, with 12 bases in the middle. Germline lookup yields CDR1 MNHNY and CDR2 SVGAGI (reference sequence). The TCR originated in a person in their 70s with lung adenocarcinoma. Some clones in this sample may be carry-over from other donors' samples. The chain combines TRBV6-6 with TRBJ1-1; the D gene is possibly TRBD1 (5 bases). The sequenced material came from FFPE minimally invasive lung adenocarcinoma tissue. The CDR3: CASSYSGEAGTEAFF. CDR3 sequence (DNA): TGTGCCAGCAGTTACTCGGGGGAGGCGGGCACTGAAGCTTTCTTT.